The 9 T cell receptor beta chains reported below all come from one sample, sequenced in a study of CD8 T cells in Susac syndrome. RNA was extracted with the RNeasy kit, and a quantity of about 0.45 to 1 ug was reverse transcribed using random hexamers. TCRdb reprocessed the immunoSEQ multiplex PCR reads with MiXCR, giving one entry per CDR3 protein. Of fewer than 200,000 distinct CDR3 sequences in the sample, about 93% were seen once. The material sequenced was CD4+ T cells from PBMCs. The receptor source for this set is a human donor in good health.

This clonotype showed up just a few times. The chain employs TRBV6-1 and TRBJ2-5; perhaps TRBD2 as D (6 bases). CDR1 and CDR2 from the germline V gene are MNHNS and SASEGT. The CDR3 covers 14 residues. Trimming took 4 bases from V and 5 from J, leaving 14 bases between them. The CDR3 DNA follows: TGTGCCAGCAGTGGGGGACTCGTCCTGGAGACCCAGTACTTC. It encodes CASSGGLVLETQYF.

DNA of the CDR3: TGTGCCAGCACCCCGGGGGCGGCTCCCTCGGGGGAGCAGTACTTC. Translating gives CASTPGAAPSGEQYF. This chain links TRBV3-1 with TRBJ2-7; perhaps D is TRBD1 or TRBD2 (6 bases each). Trimming took 7 bases from V and 7 from J, leaving 23 bases between them. The CDR3 runs to 15 residues. Germline loops: CDR1 LGHDT, CDR2 YNNKEL (reference sequence).

CDR3 protein: CASRASGTPYEQYF. CDR3 nucleotides: TGTGCCAGCAGGGCATCCGGGACACCCTACGAGCAGTACTTC. The V gene is TRBV27, the J gene TRBJ2-7; TRBD1 is a possible D gene (6 bases). Trimming removed 6 bases at V and 2 bases at J, with 14 bases between. This CDR3 region has 14 residues. In germline, CDR1 is MNHEY, CDR2 SMNVEV (reference sequence).

This chain uses TRBV9 with TRBJ2-5; D gene ambiguous. CDR1 is SGDLS and CDR2 is YYNGEE in the germline V gene. The CDR3 runs to 14 residues. V was cut by 0 bases and J by 5 bases, with 11 bases left in between. Here the CDR3 reads CASSVGLAIETQYF. CDR3 sequence (DNA): TGTGCCAGCAGCGTAGGGCTTGCAATCGAGACCCAGTACTTC.

The gene calls are TRBV4-1 and TRBJ1-2; TRBD1 matches 8 bases. There are 16 residues in the CDR3. Germline trimming cut 4 bases from V and 7 bases from J; bases unmatched to any gene: 14. Looked up from germline, CDR1 is MGHRA and CDR2 is YSYEKL. As DNA, the CDR3 is TGCGCCAGCAGCCGCAAGACAGGGGAGGCACAGATTGGCTACACCTTC. Its protein product is CASSRKTGEAQIGYTF.

CDR3 sequence (DNA): TGCGCCAGCAGCAGGACAGGGAATACCTACGAGCAGTACGTC. Its translation is CASSRTGNTYEQYV. V gene TRBV5-1 combines with J gene TRBJ2-7; 8 bases are shared with TRBD1. Germline loops: CDR1 SGHRS, CDR2 YFSETQ. The CDR3 spans 14 residues. J gave up 2 bases and V 4 bases, and 5 bases lay outside the gene matches.

This chain joins TRBV20-1 and TRBJ2-1, with D hard to call. The CDR3 has 12 amino acids. Germline V gene lookup returns CDR1 DFQATT and CDR2 SNEGSKA (reference sequence). Deletions cut 5 bases from V and 1 base from J, with 6 bases between. CDR3 in amino acids: CSAPKSYNEQFF. The CDR3 DNA is TGCAGTGCTCCTAAGTCCTACAATGAGCAGTTCTTC.

This sequence joins TRBV5-1 and TRBJ1-1; perhaps TRBD1 as D (5 bases). Trimming took off 4 bases at V and 6 bases at J, with 16 bases between the two ends. The CDR3 is 14 residues long. The germline gives CDR1 SGHRS, CDR2 YFSETQ. CDR3 nucleotides: TGCGCCAGCAGCCGTGGTGGGGGGACGGCTGAAGCTTTCTTT. The encoded protein is CASSRGGGTAEAFF. Drawing the rest from reference TRBV5-1 and TRBJ1-1, the complete variable domain is KAGVTQTPRYLIKTRGQQVTLSCSPISGHRSVSWYQQTPGQGLQFLFEYFSETQRNKGNFPGRFSGRQFSNSRSEMNVSTLELGDSALYLCASSRGGGTAEAFFGQGTRLTVV.

The rearrangement links TRBV9 to TRBJ2-5; D may correspond to TRBD1 or TRBD2 (5 bases each). The CDR3 spans 13 residues. Trimming took off 0 bases at V and 7 bases at J, with 10 bases between the two ends. Germline V gives CDR1 SGDLS, CDR2 YYNGEE. The CDR3: CASSVVGEGTQYF. For the CDR3, the DNA is TGTGCCAGCAGCGTAGTGGGGGAAGGGACCCAGTACTTC.